This TCR beta chain originates from a study of blood T cell repertoires in COVID-19. Study details: Sites across the United States, Italy and Spain contributed samples from acute and convalescent COVID-19. T cells, B-cell-depleted T cells, or PBMCs supplied cDNA or gDNA.

The CDR3 length is 15 residues. In germline, CDR1 is MNHEY, CDR2 SVGAGI. V lost 6 bases, J lost 6 bases, and 10 bases stayed unmatched. As handled by the study authors: Amplification with reference gene primers provided the estimates of nucleated cell counts. The repertoire was sequenced with immunoSEQ multiplex PCR; TCRdb's copy has only in-frame clones and lacks some. Clonal size and the V and J genes are those of that table, whereas D and trimming came from the DNA. The data hold about 190,000 clones, with around four fifths observed a single time. The chain joins TRBV6-5 to TRBJ2-5, with 10 positions matching TRBD2. The clonotype originates from a woman older than 75 with active or convalescent COVID-19. Sequencing was carried out using peripheral blood. The CDR3 DNA sequence: TGTGCCAGCAGACCCAGCGGGGGGGCCTGGAAGACCCAGTACTTC. Protein sequence: CASRPSGGAWKTQYF.